Listed here are 14 T cell receptor beta chains from one sample, sequenced in a study of T cell repertoires in ileal Crohn's disease. The time point here: neoterminal ileum biopsy at postoperative endoscopy, about 6 months after surgery. The repertoire was sequenced with immunoSEQ multiplex PCR; TCRdb's copy has only in-frame clones and lacks some. This table has 15,000 to 20,000 clones, around 70% appearing once. The sequencing input was ileal tissue. These receptors came from an adult with Crohn's disease.

V is TRBV7-9 and J is TRBJ1-2; D is unresolved. The V gene lost 6 bases and the J gene lost 5 bases, with 16 bases spanning the gap. The CDR3 length is 14 residues. The germline V gene has CDR1 SEHNR and CDR2 FQNEAQ (reference sequence). The CDR3 sequence: CASSESSVSYGYTF. The CDR3 DNA follows: TGTGCCAGCAGTGAGTCGAGCGTTTCGTATGGCTACACCTTC. Together with reference TRBV7-9 and TRBJ1-2, the CDR3 gives the full variable domain: DTGVSQNPRHKITKRGQNVTFRCDPISEHNRLYWYRQTLGQGPEFLTYFQNEAQLEKSRLLSDRFSAERPKGSFSTLEIQRTEQGDSAMYLCASSESSVSYGYTFGSGTRLTVV.

The chain uses TRBV4-2 and TRBJ2-5, with 7 nucleotides matching TRBD2. The V gene's germline CDR1 is LGHNA and CDR2 YNFKEQ. With V trimmed by 0 bases and J by 4 bases, 5 bases remained unmatched. The length of the CDR3 is 15 residues. CDR3 nucleotides: TGTGCCAGCAGCCAAGATCTATGGGGGGGAGAGACCCAGTACTTC. Amino acids: CASSQDLWGGETQYF.

This clone was seen only a few times. This rearrangement joins TRBV7-2 to TRBJ1-2; D unclear. Germline V gives CDR1 SGHTA, CDR2 FQGNSA. The ends were cut back, 4 bases at V and 8 bases at J, with 14 bases in the middle. This CDR3 region has 13 residues. The CDR3 region has the DNA TGTGCCAGCAGCTCTCAGGTACAGATCGGCTACACCTTC. Residues: CASSSQVQIGYTF.

The CDR3 DNA follows: TGTGCCAGCAGCTTCCACGACAGGGGGCCAAATTCACCCCTCCACTTT. Amino acids: CASSFHDRGPNSPLHF. The chain uses TRBV5-4 and TRBJ1-6, with 10 nucleotides matching TRBD1. CDR1 is SGHNT, CDR2 YYREEE, per germline (reference sequence). Trimming took 2 bases from V and 7 from J; bases not matched to a gene: 6. The CDR3 consists of 16 residues. Variable domain in full (rest from reference TRBV5-4 and TRBJ1-6): ETGVTQSPTHLIKTRGQQVTLRCSSQSGHNTVSWYQQALGQGPQFIFQYYREEENGRGNFPPRFSGLQFPNYSSELNVNALELDDSALYLCASSFHDRGPNSPLHFGNGTRLTVT.

The chain combines TRBV19 with TRBJ1-2, with D unresolved. V lost 5 bases and J 1 base, leaving 5 bases between the germline ends. The CDR3 runs to 12 residues. The V gene's germline CDR1 is LNHDA and CDR2 SQIVND (reference sequence). Here the CDR3 DNA reads TGTGCCAGTAGTCGGGGTAACTATGGCTACACCTTC. Translating it yields CASSRGNYGYTF.

The chain joins TRBV19 to TRBJ2-7, with 9 bases fitting TRBD1. CDR3 length: 12 residues. The germline CDR1 and CDR2 sequences are LNHDA and SQIVND (reference sequence). V lost 8 bases and J lost 2; bases outside the gene matches: 1. CDR3 sequence reads: CASGTGTYEQYF. The DNA for the CDR3 is TGTGCCAGTGGGACAGGGACCTACGAGCAGTACTTC.

The chain carries TRBV5-1 and TRBJ1-1; 7 bases align to TRBD1. Germline values: CDR1 SGHRS, CDR2 YFSETQ. J was trimmed by 5 bases and V by 3 bases; bases with no gene match: 4. The CDR3 totals 13 residues. CDR3 DNA sequence: TGCGCCAGCAGCTCCGGGACAGTAACTGAAGCTTTCTTT. Amino acids: CASSSGTVTEAFF. The whole variable domain, remainder taken from reference TRBV5-1 and TRBJ1-1, is KAGVTQTPRYLIKTRGQQVTLSCSPISGHRSVSWYQQTPGQGLQFLFEYFSETQRNKGNFPGRFSGRQFSNSRSEMNVSTLELGDSALYLCASSSGTVTEAFFGQGTRLTVV.

As concerns this clone: The sample carries other DNA sequences with the same CDR3. J is TRBJ2-2 and V is TRBV19; TRBD1 agrees at 10 bases. CDR3 length: 15 amino acids. Germline V lookup: CDR1 LNHDA, CDR2 SQIVND (reference sequence). Trimming took 6 bases from V and 3 from J; bases not matched to a gene: 4. Here the CDR3 DNA reads TGTGCCAGTAGGCGGACAGGGGGGGACACCGGGGAGCTGTTTTTT. Translation: CASRRTGGDTGELFF.

This clone was counted a few times. The V gene is TRBV7-9, the J gene TRBJ2-1; the match to TRBD2 covers 10 bases. V lost 5 bases to trimming and J lost 5 bases; unmatched junction nucleotides: 9. CDR1 SEHNR and CDR2 FQNEAQ come from the germline V gene (reference sequence). CDR3 size: 16 residues. CDR3 sequence: CASSPRTSGYNNEQFF. Written as DNA, the CDR3 is TGTGCCAGCAGCCCTCGGACTAGCGGTTATAACAATGAGCAGTTCTTC.

This chain connects TRBV30 to TRBJ1-1; weak D call: TRBD1 (5 bases). Trimming removed 0 bases from V and 0 bases from J, with 17 bases in between. The CDR3 spans 17 residues. CDR1 is GTSNPN, CDR2 SVGIG, per germline (reference sequence). The CDR3 here is CAWSVWDSWALNTEAFF. DNA for the CDR3: TGTGCCTGGAGTGTATGGGACTCCTGGGCATTGAACACTGAAGCTTTCTTT.

V and J are TRBV6-1 and TRBJ2-1, with 8 bases matching TRBD2. The CDR3 covers 16 residues. Germline CDR1 reads MNHNS; CDR2 reads SASEGT. Germline trimming cut 4 bases from V and 0 bases from J; bases unmatched to any gene: 5. The CDR3 sequence is CASSGREAGSYNEQFF. Written as DNA, the CDR3 is TGTGCCAGCAGTGGGCGGGAGGCGGGCTCCTACAATGAGCAGTTCTTC.

The chain employs TRBV2 and TRBJ1-5; 8 nucleotides align to TRBD1. This CDR3 region has 14 residues. J gave up 4 bases and V 2 bases, and 1 base lay outside the gene matches. CDR1 and CDR2 (germline): SNHLY, FYNNEI. The CDR3, as DNA: TGTGCCAGCAGTGAAAACAGGGGGAATCAGCCCCAGCATTTT. Amino acids: CASSENRGNQPQHF.

CDR3 DNA sequence: TGCGCCAGCAGCTTGACCCGGACTAGCGGGATATTATATGAGCAGTTCTTC. Protein: CASSLTRTSGILYEQFF. This chain connects TRBV5-1 to TRBJ2-1; TRBD2 agrees at 12 bases. The J segment lost 8 bases and the V segment lost 1 base, leaving 10 bases of the junction unmatched. The CDR3 runs 17 residues. From germline, CDR1 is SGHRS and CDR2 YFSETQ.

The rearrangement links TRBV30 to TRBJ2-1, with TRBD2 identical over 9 bases. Losses at the gene ends were 4 bases for V and 1 base for J; bases not matched to a gene: 11. The CDR3 contains 17 residues. Looked up from germline, CDR1 is GTSNPN and CDR2 is SVGIG (reference sequence). This CDR3 is CAWIMLAGWESYNEQFF. The CDR3 DNA follows: TGTGCCTGGATAATGCTAGCGGGATGGGAGTCCTACAATGAGCAGTTCTTC.